What follows is one TCR beta chain and its context. The sample originates from a study of shared T cell receptors in the human thymus. Sequencing used immunoSEQ multiplex PCR; TCRdb keeps in-frame clones, though not all of them. The sample lists roughly 500,000 clones; about four fifths were seen once. Looked up from germline, CDR1 is MNHNS and CDR2 is SASEGT. The CDR3 runs to 13 residues. V shed 5 bases and J shed 2 bases, with 9 bases lying between them. The same specimen was also included in a second study, on human thymus T cells. From that paper: Donors were healthy Finnish infants having corrective surgery for congenital heart defects. Resections obtained during corrective heart surgery supplied the thymus tissue. Blood and thymic repertoires both appeared biased in V and J gene usage.

This clonotype was obtained from a boy under two years old with a congenital heart defect. The sequencing sample was made of thymocytes. The chain joins TRBV6-1 to TRBJ1-1; D is possibly TRBD1 (6 bases). CDR3 nucleotide sequence: TGTGCCAGCAGTTGGGACAACAACACTGAAGCTTTCTTT. It encodes CASSWDNNTEAFF.